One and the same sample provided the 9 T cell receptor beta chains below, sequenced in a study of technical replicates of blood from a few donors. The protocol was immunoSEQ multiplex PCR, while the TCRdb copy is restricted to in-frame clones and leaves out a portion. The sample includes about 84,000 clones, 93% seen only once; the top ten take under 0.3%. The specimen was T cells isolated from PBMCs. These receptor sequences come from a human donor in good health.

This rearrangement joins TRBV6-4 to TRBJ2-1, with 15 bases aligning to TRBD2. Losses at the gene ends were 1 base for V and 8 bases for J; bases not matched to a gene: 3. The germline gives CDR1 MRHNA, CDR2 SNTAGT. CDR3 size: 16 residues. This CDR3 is CASSDWTSGRADEQFF. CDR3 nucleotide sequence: TGTGCCAGCAGTGACTGGACTAGCGGGAGGGCCGATGAGCAGTTCTTC.

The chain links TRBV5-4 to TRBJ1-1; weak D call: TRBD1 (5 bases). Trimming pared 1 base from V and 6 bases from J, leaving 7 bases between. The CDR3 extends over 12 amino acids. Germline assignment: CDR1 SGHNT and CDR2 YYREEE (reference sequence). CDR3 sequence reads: CASSLTGAEAFF. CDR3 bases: TGTGCCAGCAGCTTGACGGGGGCTGAAGCTTTCTTT.

The CDR3 DNA is TGTGCCAGCAGCTTAACGGACAGGGGGGACCAAGAGACCCAGTACTTC. Its translation: CASSLTDRGDQETQYF. This rearrangement joins TRBV7-9 to TRBJ2-5; 10 bases are shared with TRBD1. The CDR3 totals 16 residues. Trimming removed 2 bases from V and 0 bases from J; junction bases left unmatched: 3. Germline CDR1 and CDR2: SEHNR and FQNEAQ (reference sequence).

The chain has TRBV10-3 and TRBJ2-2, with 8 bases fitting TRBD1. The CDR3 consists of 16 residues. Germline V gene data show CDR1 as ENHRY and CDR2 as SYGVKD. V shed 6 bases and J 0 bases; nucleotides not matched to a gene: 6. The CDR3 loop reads CAIRLDRVTNTGELFF. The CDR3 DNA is TGTGCCATCAGGCTGGACAGGGTGACGAACACCGGGGAGCTGTTTTTT.

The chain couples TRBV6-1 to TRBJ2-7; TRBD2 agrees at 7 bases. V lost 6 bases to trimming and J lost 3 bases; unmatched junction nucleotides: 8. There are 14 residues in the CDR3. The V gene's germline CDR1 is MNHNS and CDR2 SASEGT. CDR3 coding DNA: TGTGCCAGCAGGAATTCCGGGGGGATCTACGAGCAGTACTTC. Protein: CASRNSGGIYEQYF.

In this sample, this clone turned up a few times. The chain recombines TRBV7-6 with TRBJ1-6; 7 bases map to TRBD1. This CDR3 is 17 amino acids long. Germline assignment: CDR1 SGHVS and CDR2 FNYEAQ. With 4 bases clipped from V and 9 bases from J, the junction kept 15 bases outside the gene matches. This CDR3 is CASSSRLGQPLGSPLHF. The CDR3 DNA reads TGTGCCAGCAGCTCGCGACTGGGACAGCCGCTCGGTTCACCCCTCCACTTT.

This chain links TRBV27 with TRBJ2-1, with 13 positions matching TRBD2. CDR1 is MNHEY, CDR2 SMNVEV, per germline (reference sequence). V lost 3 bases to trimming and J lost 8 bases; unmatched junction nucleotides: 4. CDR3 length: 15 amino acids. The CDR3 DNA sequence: TGTGCCAGCAGTTTTGTGACTAGCGGGAGGTATGAGCAGTTCTTC. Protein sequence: CASSFVTSGRYEQFF.

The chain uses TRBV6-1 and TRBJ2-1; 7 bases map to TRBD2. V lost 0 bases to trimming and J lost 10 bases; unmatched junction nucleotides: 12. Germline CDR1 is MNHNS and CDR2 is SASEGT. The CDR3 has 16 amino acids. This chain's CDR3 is CASSEAPGLRNEEQFF. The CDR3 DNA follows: TGTGCCAGCAGTGAAGCCCCGGGACTACGGAATGAAGAGCAGTTCTTC.

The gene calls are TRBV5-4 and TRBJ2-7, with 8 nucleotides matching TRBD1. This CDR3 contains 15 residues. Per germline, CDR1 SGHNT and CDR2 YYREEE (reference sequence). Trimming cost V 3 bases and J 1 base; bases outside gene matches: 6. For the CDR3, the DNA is TGTGCCAGCAGCTGGACCGGGACAGGTTCCTACGAGCAGTACTTC. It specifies CASSWTGTGSYEQYF.